Following are 5 T cell receptor beta chains from one sample sequenced in a study of vaccination effects on CD4 cells after COVID-19. Following an approximately eleven-day culture, CD4+ T cells were purified. Their recognized antigens are unknown. Assay used: immunoSEQ multiplex PCR; TCRdb lists only in-frame clones, some missing. The sample contains some 28,000 clones, less than 75% of which appear only once. The sequencing here drew on CD4+ T cells from PBMCs cultured without peptide, taken before COVID-19 vaccination. These receptor sequences come from a human donor who received a COVID-19 vaccine.

This clone was picked up a small number of times. V usage is TRBV5-6 and J usage is TRBJ2-7; D ambiguous. V was trimmed by 0 bases and J by 0 bases, leaving 13 bases between them. CDR1 and CDR2 from the germline V gene are SGHDT and YYEEEE. The CDR3 consists of 16 residues. CDR3 bases: TGTGCCAGCAGCTTGGGGTGGGGATCAAGCTCCTACGAGCAGTACTTC. It translates to CASSLGWGSSSYEQYF.

The chain has TRBV5-1 and TRBJ1-1, with D perhaps matching TRBD1 (5 bases). Germline V CDR1 and CDR2: SGHRS, YFSETQ. This CDR3 spans 13 amino acids. Trimming removed 4 bases from V and 5 bases from J, with 12 bases in between. This CDR3 is CASSPRGPTEAFF. Here the CDR3 DNA reads TGCGCCAGCAGCCCGCGGGGCCCGACTGAAGCTTTCTTT. The whole variable domain, remainder taken from reference TRBV5-1 and TRBJ1-1, is KAGVTQTPRYLIKTRGQQVTLSCSPISGHRSVSWYQQTPGQGLQFLFEYFSETQRNKGNFPGRFSGRQFSNSRSEMNVSTLELGDSALYLCASSPRGPTEAFFGQGTRLTVV.

The table lists this clone with a few counts. The J gene is TRBJ2-1, the V gene TRBV29-1, with D possibly TRBD1 on 6 matching bases. The V end was cut by 4 bases, the J end by 10 bases, with 14 bases between. This CDR3 has 12 amino acids. The germline V gene has CDR1 SQVTM and CDR2 ANQGSEA. CDR3 DNA sequence: TGCAGCGTTGGGCAACAGGGATACGAGCAGTTCTTC. Translation: CSVGQQGYEQFF.

J is TRBJ1-3 and V is TRBV3-1 (or the pseudogene TRBV3-2); D not resolved. The CDR3 consists of 15 residues. V dropped 1 base and J dropped 0 bases, with 7 bases sitting between them. CDR1 and CDR2 (germline): LGHDT, YNNKEL (reference sequence). CDR3 residues: CASSQVFISGNTIYF. CDR3 bases: TGTGCCAGCAGCCAAGTGTTCATCTCTGGAAACACCATATATTTT.

This rearrangement joins TRBV29-1 to TRBJ1-1, with D hard to call. The CDR3 sequence is 12 residues long. Germline CDR1 SQVTM, CDR2 ANQGSEA. Trimming took off 6 bases at V and 11 bases at J, with 19 bases between the two ends. CDR3 nucleotide sequence: TGCAGCGTAGATCGGACGGGGTTGGGGGCTTTCTTT. Amino acids: CSVDRTGLGAFF.